The clone carrying this TCR beta chain appeared a few times. The data belong to a study of blood T cell repertoires in COVID-19. Study at large: PBMCs, B-cell-depleted T cells, or T cells provided the cDNA or gDNA that made up the material.

Assay used: immunoSEQ multiplex PCR; TCRdb lists only in-frame clones, some missing. The repertoire consists of over 55,000 clones, with around 91% occurring once and the leading ten covering 8.5%. The sequence derives from a human donor in a cohort sampled during active COVID-19. Material: peripheral blood.

CDR3 DNA sequence: TGTGCCAGCAGTTTTCGACTAGCGGGTAGCCACGAGCAGTACTTC. Residues: CASSFRLAGSHEQYF. The J gene is TRBJ2-7, the V gene TRBV28; 10 nucleotides align to TRBD2. V lost 3 bases, J lost 5 bases, and 7 bases stayed unmatched. Germline V gene lookup returns CDR1 MDHEN and CDR2 SYDVKM. The CDR3 totals 15 residues. The full variable domain, in which reference TRBV28 and TRBJ2-7 provide the parts outside the CDR3, is DVKVTQSSRYLVKRTGEKVFLECVQDMDHENMFWYRQDPGLGLRLIYFSYDVKMKEKGDIPEGYSVSREKKERFSLILESASTNQTSMYLCASSFRLAGSHEQYFGPGTRLTVT.